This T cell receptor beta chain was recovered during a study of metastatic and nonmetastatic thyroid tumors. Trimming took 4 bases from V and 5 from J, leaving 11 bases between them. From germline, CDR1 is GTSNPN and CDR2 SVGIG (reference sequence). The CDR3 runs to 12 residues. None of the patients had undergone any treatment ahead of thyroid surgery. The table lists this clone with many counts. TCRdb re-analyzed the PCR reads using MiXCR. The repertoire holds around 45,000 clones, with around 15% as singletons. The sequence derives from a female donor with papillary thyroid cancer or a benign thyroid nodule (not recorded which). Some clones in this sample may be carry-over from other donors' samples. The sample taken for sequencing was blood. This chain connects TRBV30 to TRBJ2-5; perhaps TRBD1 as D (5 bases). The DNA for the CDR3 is TGTGCCTGGACTACAGGTACGGAGACCCAGTACTTC. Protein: CAWTTGTETQYF.